This T cell receptor (beta chain) was obtained from a study of T-cell reconstitution after alpha-beta-depleted transplantation in children. Study-wide points: Reported findings indicate that, about two months after transplant, alpha-beta T cells came from several hundred expanded clones, which were derived from non-depleted graft cells. Once a year had passed after transplant, T-cell counts and diversity came mostly from newly produced T cells.

This clonotype was observed a handful of times. The antigen is unknown. Unique molecular identifiers were incorporated into the prepared TCRbeta library. TCRdb independently ran MiXCR on the PCR reads; one entry per CDR3 protein. In the table there are about 980,000 distinct CDR3 sequences, about 29% of which are singletons. This CDR3 comprises 15 residues. J gave up 3 bases and V 6 bases, and 11 bases lay outside the gene matches. CDR1 DFQATT and CDR2 SNEGSKA come from the germline V gene (reference sequence). This chain uses TRBV20-1 with TRBJ2-3, with 8 bases that match TRBD2. The TCR was taken from a boy under two years old who had a stem cell transplant for SCID, so the T cells may come from the graft donor. Material: PBMCs, mostly from graft donor cells, obtained 360 days after TCRalphabeta/CD19-depleted stem cell transplant. The CDR3 sequence is CSAPEVAGLTDTQYF. DNA of the CDR3: TGCAGTGCACCCGAGGTAGCGGGATTGACAGATACGCAGTATTTT.